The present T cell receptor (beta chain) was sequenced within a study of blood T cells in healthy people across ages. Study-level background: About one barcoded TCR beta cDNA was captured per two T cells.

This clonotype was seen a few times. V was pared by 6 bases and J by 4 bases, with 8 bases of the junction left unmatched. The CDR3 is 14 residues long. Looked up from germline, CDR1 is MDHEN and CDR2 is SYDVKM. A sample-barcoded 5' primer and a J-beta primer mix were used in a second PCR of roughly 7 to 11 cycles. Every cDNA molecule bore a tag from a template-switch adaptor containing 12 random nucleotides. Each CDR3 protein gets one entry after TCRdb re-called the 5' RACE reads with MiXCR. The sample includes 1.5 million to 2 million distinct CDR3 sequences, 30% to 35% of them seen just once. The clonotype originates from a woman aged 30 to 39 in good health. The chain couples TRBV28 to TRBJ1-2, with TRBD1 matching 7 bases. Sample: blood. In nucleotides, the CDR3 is TGTGCCAGCAGCCTCGAGGGGGCTCCCTATGGCTACACCTTC. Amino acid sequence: CASSLEGAPYGYTF.